This T cell receptor beta chain was sequenced for a study of blood T cell repertoires in COVID-19. Study summary: The analysed material was cDNA or gDNA that came from T cells, B-cell-depleted T cells, or PBMCs.

Seattle enrolled patients during active infection and tracked them longitudinally. Germline V gene lookup returns CDR1 SNHLY and CDR2 FYNNEI. V shed 6 bases and J 6 bases; nucleotides not matched to a gene: 7. This CDR3 region has 14 residues. This clone was picked up a small number of times. Original analysis: Reference gene primers were amplified, and this amplification served to estimate nucleated cell counts. TCRdb's table, derived via immunoSEQ multiplex PCR, lists solely in-frame clones and lacks some. V and J calls and clone size come straight from that table; D and trimming were deduced from the DNA. The table records some 310,000 clones, 90% of them present only once.

Sequenced sample: peripheral blood. This clonotype was obtained from a young woman with COVID-19, enrolled during active disease. The chain joins TRBV2 to TRBJ2-7; 11 positions match TRBD1. CDR3 coding DNA: TGTGCCAGCAGGGGCTCAGGGACAGGGGGCGAGCAGTACTTC. Protein product: CASRGSGTGGEQYF.